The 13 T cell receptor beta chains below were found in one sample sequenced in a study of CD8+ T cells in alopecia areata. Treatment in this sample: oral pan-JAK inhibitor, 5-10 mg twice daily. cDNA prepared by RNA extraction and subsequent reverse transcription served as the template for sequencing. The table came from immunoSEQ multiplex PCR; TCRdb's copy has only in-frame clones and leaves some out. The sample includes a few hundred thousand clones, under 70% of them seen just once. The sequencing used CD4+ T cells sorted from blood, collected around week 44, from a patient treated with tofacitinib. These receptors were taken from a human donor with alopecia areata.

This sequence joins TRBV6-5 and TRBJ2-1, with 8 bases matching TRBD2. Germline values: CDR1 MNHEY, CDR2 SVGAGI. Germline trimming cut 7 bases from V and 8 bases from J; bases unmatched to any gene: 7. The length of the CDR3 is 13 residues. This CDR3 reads CASTWGGRHEQFF. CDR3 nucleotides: TGTGCCAGCACCTGGGGCGGGAGGCATGAGCAGTTCTTC.

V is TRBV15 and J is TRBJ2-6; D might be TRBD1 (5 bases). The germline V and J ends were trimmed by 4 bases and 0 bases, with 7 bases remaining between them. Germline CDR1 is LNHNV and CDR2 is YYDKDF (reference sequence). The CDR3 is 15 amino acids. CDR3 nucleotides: TGTGCCACCAGCACAACAGGCTCTGGGGCCAACGTCCTGACTTTC. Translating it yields CATSTTGSGANVLTF.

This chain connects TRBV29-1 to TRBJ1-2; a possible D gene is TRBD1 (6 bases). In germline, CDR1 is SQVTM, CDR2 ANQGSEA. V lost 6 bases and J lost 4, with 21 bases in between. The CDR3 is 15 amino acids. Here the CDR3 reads CSVGLGGARSYGYTF. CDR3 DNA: TGCAGCGTAGGTCTGGGGGGGGCGCGGAGCTATGGCTACACCTTC.

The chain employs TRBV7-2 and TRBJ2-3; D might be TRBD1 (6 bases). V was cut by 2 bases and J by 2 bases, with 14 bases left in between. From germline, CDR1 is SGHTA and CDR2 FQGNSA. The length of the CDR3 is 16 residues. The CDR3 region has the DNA TGTGCCAGCAGCTTAAACTCCAGGGGCCTCACAGATACGCAGTATTTT. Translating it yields CASSLNSRGLTDTQYF.

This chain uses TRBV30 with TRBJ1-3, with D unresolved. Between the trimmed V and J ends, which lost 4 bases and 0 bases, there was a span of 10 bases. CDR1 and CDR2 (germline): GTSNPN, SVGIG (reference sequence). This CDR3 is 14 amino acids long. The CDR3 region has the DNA TGTGCCTGGAAGCTGGGTAGCTCTGGAAACACCATATATTTT. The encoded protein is CAWKLGSSGNTIYF.

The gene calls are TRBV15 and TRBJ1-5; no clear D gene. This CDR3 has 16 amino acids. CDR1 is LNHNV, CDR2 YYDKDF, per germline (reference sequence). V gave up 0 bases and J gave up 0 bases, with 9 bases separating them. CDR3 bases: TGTGCCACCAGCAGAGATTCAGGACCTAGCAATCAGCCCCAGCATTTT. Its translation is CATSRDSGPSNQPQHF.

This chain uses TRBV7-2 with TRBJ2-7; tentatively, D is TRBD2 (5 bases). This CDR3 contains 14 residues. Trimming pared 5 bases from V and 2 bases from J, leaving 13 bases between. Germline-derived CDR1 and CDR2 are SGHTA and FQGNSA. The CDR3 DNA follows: TGTGCCAGCAGCCCTGGACGGGAAGCCTACGAGCAGTACTTC. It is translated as CASSPGREAYEQYF.

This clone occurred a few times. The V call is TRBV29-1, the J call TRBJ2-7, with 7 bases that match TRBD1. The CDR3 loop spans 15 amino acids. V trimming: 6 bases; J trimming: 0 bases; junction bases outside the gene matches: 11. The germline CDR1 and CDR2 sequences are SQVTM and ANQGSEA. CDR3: CSVRLVRGSSYEQYF. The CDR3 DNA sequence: TGCAGCGTAAGGCTCGTCAGGGGGAGCTCCTACGAGCAGTACTTC.

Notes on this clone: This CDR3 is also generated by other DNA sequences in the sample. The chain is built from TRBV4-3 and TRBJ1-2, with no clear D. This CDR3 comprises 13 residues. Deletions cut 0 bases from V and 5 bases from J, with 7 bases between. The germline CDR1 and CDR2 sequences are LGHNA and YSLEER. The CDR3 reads CASSQESGYGYTF. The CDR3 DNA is TGCGCCAGCAGCCAAGAATCAGGATATGGCTACACCTTC.

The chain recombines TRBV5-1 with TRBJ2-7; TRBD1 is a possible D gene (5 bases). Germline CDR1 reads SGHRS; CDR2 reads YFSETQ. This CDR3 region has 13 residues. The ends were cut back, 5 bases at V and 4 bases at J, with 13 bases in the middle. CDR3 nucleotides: TGCGCCAGCAGTGGTGACAGTCTATACGAGCAGTACTTC. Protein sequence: CASSGDSLYEQYF.

In DNA form, the CDR3 reads TGTGCCAGCAGGCGTACAAACGCTGAAGCTTTCTTT. It yields the protein CASRRTNAEAFF. This chain joins TRBV28 and TRBJ1-1; the D is unclear. The V end was cut by 6 bases, the J end by 6 bases, with 11 bases between. The CDR3 has 12 residues. Germline CDR1 and CDR2: MDHEN and SYDVKM.

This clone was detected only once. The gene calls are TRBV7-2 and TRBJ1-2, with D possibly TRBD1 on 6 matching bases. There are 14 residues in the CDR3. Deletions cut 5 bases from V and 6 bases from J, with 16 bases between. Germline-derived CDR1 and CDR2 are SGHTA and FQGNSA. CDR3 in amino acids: CASSRQRGSDGYTF. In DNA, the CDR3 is TGTGCCAGCAGCCGACAGAGGGGGTCGGATGGCTACACCTTC.

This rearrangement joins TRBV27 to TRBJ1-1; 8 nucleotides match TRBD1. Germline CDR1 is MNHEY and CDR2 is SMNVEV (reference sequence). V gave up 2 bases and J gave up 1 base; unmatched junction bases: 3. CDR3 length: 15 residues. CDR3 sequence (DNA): TGTGCCAGCAGTTTACCGGACAGGGCGAACACTGAAGCTTTCTTT. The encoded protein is CASSLPDRANTEAFF.